This TCR beta chain was captured by sequencing in a study of shared clonotypes between healthy human individuals. The CDR3 sequence is 12 residues long. Per the germline V gene, CDR1 is LGHNA and CDR2 is YSLEER. V was pared by 4 bases and J by 0 bases, with 1 base between. Here immunoSEQ multiplex PCR was the method, and the copy in TCRdb shows in-frame clones only, minus some. The table shows some 1.5 million clones, with around 98% occurring only once. Input material: naive CD4+ T cells sorted from blood. This sample's subset: CD45RA+ positively selected. The chain has TRBV4-3 and TRBJ2-1; D remains unclear. The sequence was obtained from a man aged 25 to 45 in good health. The CDR3: CASSRSYNEQFF. CDR3 bases: TGCGCCAGCAGCCGCTCCTACAATGAGCAGTTCTTC.